The present T cell receptor (beta chain) was sequenced within a study of blood T cell repertoires in COVID-19. Study overall: Some COVID-19 samples were acute and others convalescent; all came from the United States, Italy and Spain. In each case, the material was cDNA or gDNA derived from T cells, B-cell-depleted T cells, or PBMCs.

Trimming cost V 4 bases and J 7 bases; bases outside gene matches: 6. The CDR3 length is 13 residues. Germline V lookup: CDR1 SGHTA, CDR2 FQGTGA. Per the original data handling: Amplification of reference gene primers was used by the study to estimate nucleated cell counts. Data came from immunoSEQ multiplex PCR; TCRdb stores just in-frame clones and leaves some out. V, J and clone size are those of that table, while D and trimming were read from the DNA. The sample carries about 390,000 clones, more than 70% recorded once. Patients of the Seattle cohort, enrolled during active infection, were followed longitudinally.

The TCR sequence derives from a woman aged 55 to 70 with COVID-19, enrolled during active disease. The sample taken for sequencing was peripheral blood. The V call is TRBV7-3, the J call TRBJ1-2; 7 bases are shared with TRBD1. This CDR3 is CASSSTGMFGYTF. CDR3 sequence (DNA): TGTGCCAGCAGCTCGACAGGGATGTTTGGCTACACCTTC.